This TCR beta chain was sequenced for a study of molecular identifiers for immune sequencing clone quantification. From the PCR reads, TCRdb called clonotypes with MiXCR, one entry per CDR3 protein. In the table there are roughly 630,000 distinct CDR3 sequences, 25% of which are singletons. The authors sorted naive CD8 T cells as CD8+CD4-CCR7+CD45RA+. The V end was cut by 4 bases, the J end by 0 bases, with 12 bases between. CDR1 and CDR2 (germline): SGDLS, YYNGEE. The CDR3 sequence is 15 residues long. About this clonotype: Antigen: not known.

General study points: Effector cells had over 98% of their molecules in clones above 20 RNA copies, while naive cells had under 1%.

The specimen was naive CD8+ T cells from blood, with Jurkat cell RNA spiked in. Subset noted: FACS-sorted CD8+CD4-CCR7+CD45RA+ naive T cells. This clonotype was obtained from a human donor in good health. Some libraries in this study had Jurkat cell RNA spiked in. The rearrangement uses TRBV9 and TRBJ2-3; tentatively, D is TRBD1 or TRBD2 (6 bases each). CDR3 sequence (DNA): TGTGCCAGCAGCCGAGGGGGGACTAGCACAGATACGCAGTATTTT. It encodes CASSRGGTSTDTQYF.